This T cell receptor (beta chain) originates from a study of T cells in Graves' hyperthyroidism and ophthalmopathy. Study-wide findings and caveats: Blood also showed most of the thyroid clonotypes that were expanded above 0.001.

Template material for amplifying TCR beta CDR3 regions consisted of RNA transcripts. Researchers ran a first-round RT-PCR on the TCR CDR3 using the HTBI primer set. TCRdb fed the multiplex PCR reads into MiXCR, producing one record per CDR3 protein. The sample yields around 480,000 distinct CDR3 sequences, over 13% seen once. Graves' hyperthyroidism without ophthalmopathy progression within 18 months was termed stable. With a duration under 2 months, the hyperthyroidism was newly diagnosed in patients aged 18 to 65. Orbital computed tomography, thyroid ultrasound, serum thyroxine and TRAb, and clinical symptoms together informed the diagnoses. Trimming took 4 bases from V and 6 from J; bases not matched to a gene: 12. Germline CDR1 and CDR2: WSHSY and SAAADI. The CDR3 spans 16 residues. This clonotype was counted at least ten times. The antigen is unknown.

The source of this sequence is a woman younger than 30 with Graves' hyperthyroidism. The chain uses TRBV10-2 and TRBJ2-3, with 8 bases lining up with TRBD2. Specimen: blood. The CDR3: CASSVQLAVPPDTQYF. CDR3 nucleotides: TGCGCCAGCAGTGTACAACTAGCGGTCCCTCCGGATACGCAGTATTTT.